This T cell receptor beta chain was captured by sequencing in a study of cytomegalovirus exposure and HLA in healthy donors. Findings of the study overall: Cytomegalovirus-associated TCR beta chains were listed, numbering more than 150.

Trimming took 4 bases from V and 6 from J, leaving 20 bases between them. Germline CDR1 ENHRY, CDR2 SYGVKD. CDR3 size: 16 residues. Amplification used 60 Vbeta primers and 13 Jbeta primers. The table came from immunoSEQ multiplex PCR; TCRdb's copy has only in-frame clones and leaves some out. The listing contains approximately 100,000 clones. Note on this clone: Its specificity is unknown.

The chain uses TRBV10-3 and TRBJ2-3; a weak D match, TRBD2 (5 bases). The sequenced sample was PBMCs. This clonotype was obtained from a middle-aged man in good health and CMV-seronegative. The CDR3 coding sequence is TGTGCCATCAGTGCCCTGAGGGCGGGTCCGAGGGATACGCAGTATTTT. Its translation is CAISALRAGPRDTQYF.